Shown below are 5 T cell receptor beta chains from a single sample sequenced in a study of blood T cell repertoires in COVID-19. Here immunoSEQ multiplex PCR was the method, and the copy in TCRdb shows in-frame clones only, minus some. The sample lists about 170,000 clones, about 86% occurring once. Sequencing used peripheral blood. The receptors were sampled from a woman of 80 years or more in a cohort sampled during active or convalescent COVID-19.

The V and J genes are TRBV24-1 and TRBJ2-1; D gene ambiguous. The CDR3 is 13 amino acids. CDR1 and CDR2 (germline): KGHDR, SFDVKD. V was trimmed by 3 bases and J by 3 bases, leaving 5 bases between them. The CDR3 here is CATSDTLYNEQFF. Written as DNA, the CDR3 is TGTGCCACCAGTGATACTCTCTACAATGAGCAGTTCTTC.

The V and J genes are TRBV30 and TRBJ1-1; D unclear. CDR3 length: 14 amino acids. V gave up 0 bases and J gave up 8 bases, with 16 bases separating them. Looked up from germline, CDR1 is GTSNPN and CDR2 is SVGIG (reference sequence). CDR3 residues: CAWSVRARSGEAFF. The CDR3 DNA sequence: TGTGCCTGGAGTGTACGCGCGCGGAGTGGGGAAGCTTTCTTT.

This clone was seen only once. The chain joins TRBV19 to TRBJ1-5; no clear D gene. The CDR3 sequence is 15 residues long. The V end was cut by 8 bases, the J end by 0 bases, with 14 bases between. Per germline, CDR1 LNHDA and CDR2 SQIVND (reference sequence). CDR3 sequence reads: CASLTGLYSNQPQHF. In DNA form, the CDR3 reads TGTGCCAGTCTTACCGGACTCTATAGCAATCAGCCCCAGCATTTT.

The table lists this clone with a count of one. The chain has TRBV7-8 and TRBJ2-7, with 11 bases lining up with TRBD2. Unmatched junction bases numbered 2, after V lost 5 bases and J lost 2 bases. CDR3 length equals 14 residues. CDR1 SGHVS and CDR2 FQNEAQ come from the germline V gene. In DNA, the CDR3 is TGTGCCAGCAGCATGGGACTAGCGGCCTACGAGCAGTACGTC. It is translated as CASSMGLAAYEQYV.

This chain uses TRBV28 with TRBJ1-3, with 8 bases matching TRBD1. The J segment lost 9 bases and the V segment lost 6 bases, leaving 10 bases of the junction unmatched. In germline, CDR1 is MDHEN, CDR2 SYDVKM. The CDR3 totals 14 residues. CDR3 DNA: TGTGCCAGCAGCCGATGGACAGGGAAGATCACCATATATTTT. Amino acid sequence: CASSRWTGKITIYF. The full variable domain, rest sourced from reference TRBV28 and TRBJ1-3, is DVKVTQSSRYLVKRTGEKVFLECVQDMDHENMFWYRQDPGLGLRLIYFSYDVKMKEKGDIPEGYSVSREKKERFSLILESASTNQTSMYLCASSRWTGKITIYFGEGSWLTVV.